This T cell receptor beta chain stems from a study of T cell repertoires in cytomegalovirus infection. For the study at large: A matching HLA type, together with CMV infection, was signaled by public TCR beta signatures. Study-level results: HLA-C-restricted, CMV-specific TCR beta clonotypes were dominant ex vivo. Individuals carrying CMV plus the relevant HLA were identified by cumulative frequency of public TCR beta families.

Per germline, CDR1 SNHLY and CDR2 FYNNEI. The CDR3 extends over 11 amino acids. V lost 2 bases and J 9 bases, leaving 5 bases between the germline ends. TCRdb called the reads again in MiXCR, with one record for every CDR3 protein. The sample shows about 740,000 distinct CDR3 sequences, about a third of them seen only once. Notes on this clonotype: Its antigen is not known.

The genes are TRBV2 and TRBJ2-1; D is uncertain. The sample comprised PBMCs. This sequence originates from a human donor in good health (CMV status not recorded). Some clones in this sample may be carry-over from other donors' samples. CDR3: CASSETPEQFF. DNA for the CDR3: TGTGCCAGCAGTGAAACCCCTGAGCAGTTCTTC.